This TCR beta chain originates from a study of T cells after yellow fever vaccination. Turning to the study itself: It was SMART-Seq v4 Ultra Low Input that prepared the fractions with low cell numbers.

TCRdb used MiXCR to reprocess the 5' RACE reads, holding one entry per CDR3 protein. The sample has 110,000 to 150,000 distinct CDR3 sequences, roughly 6.7% seen once. Germline values: CDR1 SEHNR, CDR2 FQNEAQ (reference sequence). Deletions cut 5 bases from V and 4 bases from J, with 14 bases between. The CDR3 consists of 15 residues. On this clonotype itself: Possible read error: a much larger clone is one base away.

The receptor comes from a man aged 30-40 years who received the YFV17D yellow fever vaccine. The input for sequencing was CD4+ T cells sorted from PBMCs, taken 10 days after the yellow fever booster vaccination. This chain joins TRBV7-9 and TRBJ2-2; D is perhaps TRBD1 or TRBD2 (5 bases each). In DNA, the CDR3 is TGTGCCAGCAGCGTCCGGGACGGCAGCACCGGGGAGCTGTTTTTT. It is translated as CASSVRDGSTGELFF.